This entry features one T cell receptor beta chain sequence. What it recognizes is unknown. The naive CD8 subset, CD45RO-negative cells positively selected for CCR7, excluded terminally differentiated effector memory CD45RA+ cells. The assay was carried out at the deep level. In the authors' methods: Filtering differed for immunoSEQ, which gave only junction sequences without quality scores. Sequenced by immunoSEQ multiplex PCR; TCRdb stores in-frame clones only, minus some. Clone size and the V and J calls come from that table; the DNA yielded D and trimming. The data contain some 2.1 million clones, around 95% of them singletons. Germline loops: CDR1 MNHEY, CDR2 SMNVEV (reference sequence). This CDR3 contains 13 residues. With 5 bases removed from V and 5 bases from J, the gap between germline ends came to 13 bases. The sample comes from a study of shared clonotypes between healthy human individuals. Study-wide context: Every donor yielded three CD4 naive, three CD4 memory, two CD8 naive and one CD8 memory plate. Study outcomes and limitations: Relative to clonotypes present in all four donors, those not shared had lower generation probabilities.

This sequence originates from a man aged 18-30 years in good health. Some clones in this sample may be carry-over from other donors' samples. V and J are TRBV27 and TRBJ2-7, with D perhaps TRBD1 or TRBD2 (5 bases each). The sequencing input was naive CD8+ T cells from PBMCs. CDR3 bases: TGTGCCAGCAGTATCGGCAGGGACCACGAGCAGTACTTC. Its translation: CASSIGRDHEQYF.